This T cell receptor (beta chain) was captured by sequencing in a study of T cell responses to AZD1222 COVID-19 vaccine. Findings and caveats of the study: Compared with day 0, the breadth and depth of the Spike-specific TCR repertoire rose significantly after two doses of AZD1222. Recipients of AZD1222 seropositive at baseline numbered only 5 to 7. Reports say nearly half of spike-specific TCRs go after unmutated variant regions.

This table comes from immunoSEQ multiplex PCR, and its TCRdb copy is limited to in-frame clones, with some not included. The data show some 120,000 clones, 85% to 90% seen once. A remark on this clone: Its specificity is not known.

The CDR3 length is 16 residues. Germline-derived CDR1 and CDR2 are SGHAT and FQNNGV. V shed 5 bases, J shed 0 bases, and the junction held 4 bases outside the gene matches. The starting material was peripheral blood, obtained on day 0 of AZD1222 vaccination. The chain has TRBV11-2 and TRBJ2-1, with TRBD2 identical over 10 bases. The clonotype was recovered from an adult in good health. CDR3 coding DNA: TGTGCCAGCAGCGCACGACTAGCGGGCTCCTACAATGAGCAGTTCTTC. Translating gives CASSARLAGSYNEQFF.